Below, 4 T cell receptor beta chains from the same sample are listed, as sequenced in a study of blood T cell repertoires in COVID-19. The protocol was immunoSEQ multiplex PCR, while the TCRdb copy is restricted to in-frame clones and leaves out a portion. The table lists 340,000 or so clones, around 86% of them singletons. The material sequenced was PBMCs or T cells enriched from blood (not recorded which). These receptors all stem from a woman aged 40 to 49 with acute COVID-19.

The chain recombines TRBV6-5 with TRBJ2-2; tentative D call: TRBD2 (6 bases). The CDR3 sequence is 13 residues long. Trimming took off 2 bases at V and 5 bases at J, with 6 bases between the two ends. CDR1 and CDR2 (germline): MNHEY, SVGAGI. The CDR3 nucleotides read TGTGCCAGCAGTTACGCGGGGACCGGGGAGCTGTTTTTT. The encoded protein is CASSYAGTGELFF.

The CDR3 sequence: CASSLANRGPRVGYGYTF. In DNA, the CDR3 is TGTGCCAGCAGCTTGGCCAACAGGGGGCCACGAGTAGGCTATGGCTACACCTTC. The J gene is TRBJ1-2, the V gene TRBV5-4, with 9 bases that match TRBD1. V gave up 0 bases and J gave up 4 bases; unmatched junction bases: 13. The germline gives CDR1 SGHNT, CDR2 YYREEE (reference sequence). This CDR3 is 18 amino acids long.

The chain links TRBV5-4 to TRBJ1-6; the D gene is possibly TRBD1 (6 bases). The V end was cut by 4 bases, the J end by 8 bases, with 16 bases between. Germline V CDR1 and CDR2: SGHNT, YYREEE (reference sequence). The CDR3 totals 15 residues. Here the CDR3 DNA reads TGTGCCAGCAGCATCGGGGACCAGGGGTATTCACCCCTCCACTTT. Amino acids: CASSIGDQGYSPLHF.

In its sample, this clone was seen a few times. Other DNA sequences in the sample encode the same CDR3. The V and J genes are TRBV18 and TRBJ1-2; maybe TRBD1 (6 bases). V lost 2 bases and J 2 bases, leaving 6 bases between the germline ends. Germline V CDR1 and CDR2: KGHSH, LQKENI. The CDR3 has 13 residues. The chain's CDR3 is CASSPTGNYGYTF. Here the CDR3 DNA reads TGTGCCAGCTCACCAACAGGGAACTATGGCTACACCTTC.